These T cell receptor beta chains were read from a single sample in a study of CD8 T cells in Susac syndrome. MiXCR was run by TCRdb on the immunoSEQ multiplex PCR reads, yielding one entry per CDR3 protein. The sample lists about 83,000 distinct CDR3 sequences, around 95% occurring once. The sequencing sample was made of CD8+ T cells from PBMCs. The receptors derive from a human donor with Susac syndrome. Both conserved end residues are part of each CDR3. A D gene is named only where the DNA matches it firmly. Expanded clones are given a class, and other clones once, few, many or no size at all.

>.|TRBJ1-1|.|TRBV29-1
TGCAGCGTTGAAGGCACTGAAGCTTTCTTT
CSVEGTEAFF
>.|TRBJ2-1|.|TRBV20-1
TGCAGTGCTAGAGAGGAGGGCCAATTAGGGCAGTTCTTC
CSAREEGQLGQFF
>.|TRBJ2-2|.|TRBV4-3
TGCGCCAGCAGCCAAGACCGACTCATTGCCGGGGAGCTGTTTTTT
CASSQDRLIAGELFF
>.|TRBJ1-5|.|TRBV13
TGTGCCAGCAGCTTAAGGGGACAACCCCAGCCCCAGCATTTT
CASSLRGQPQPQHF
>once|TRBJ2-1|TRBD1|TRBV28
TGTGCCAGCAGCCCAGGGGGAAACGCCTACAATGAGCAGTTCTTC
CASSPGGNAYNEQFF
>.|TRBJ2-7|.|TRBV21-1
TGTGCCAGCAGGCCGGGACAGGGGAGATCCTACGAGCAGTACTTC
CASRPGQGRSYEQYF
>.|TRBJ2-7|TRBD2|TRBV29-1
TGCAGCGTTGAAGTAGGCGATTCGCCTAGCGGGACGTCCTACGAGCAGTACTTC
CSVEVGDSPSGTSYEQYF
>.|TRBJ2-3|TRBD2|TRBV27
TGTGCCAGCAGTCCATATAGCGGGAGGGCCGTGGATACGCAGTATTTT
CASSPYSGRAVDTQYF
>once|TRBJ2-2|.|TRBV9
TGTGCCAGCAGCGTAGACGATATGGCGGCAGGCTCGATGGAGCTGTTTTTT
CASSVDDMAAGSMELFF
>.|TRBJ2-3|TRBD2|TRBV27
TGTGCCAGCACCTTAGCGGGCGCCACAGATACGCAGTATTTT
CASTLAGATDTQYF
>.|TRBJ1-4|.|TRBV20-1
TGCAGTGCTAGAGCGGACCCCGGCGAACTGTTTTTT
CSARADPGELFF
>.|TRBJ2-7|.|TRBV12-3/TRBV12-4
TGTGCCAGCAGTTTAGCCTACTCGGAGCAGTACTTC
CASSLAYSEQYF
>.|TRBJ2-7|TRBD2|TRBV30
TGTGCCTGGAGTGTAGGCGGGGGTTACGAGCAGTACTTC
CAWSVGGGYEQYF
>.|TRBJ2-7|TRBD1|TRBV12-3/TRBV12-4
TGTGCCAGCAGTTTATTGCAGGGGGCTCACGAGCAGTACTTC
CASSLLQGAHEQYF
>.|TRBJ2-2|.|TRBV3-1
TGTGCCAGCAGCCCTGCCACCGGGGAGCTGTTTTTT
CASSPATGELFF
>.|TRBJ2-1|.|TRBV27
TGTGCCAGCAGGCCAGCAAACTACAATGAGCAGTTCTTC
CASRPANYNEQFF
>.|TRBJ1-2|TRBD1|TRBV30
TGTGCCTCGAACGGACAGGGAGACTACACCTTC
CASNGQGDYTF
>.|TRBJ2-7|.|TRBV5-4
TGTGCCAGCAGCCCCGGGTCTCATTGGGCCGAGCAGTACTTC
CASSPGSHWAEQYF
>.|TRBJ2-1|TRBD2|TRBV7-9
TGTGCCAGCAGCTTGCTAGAGGGAGGGTACAATGAGCAGTTCTTC
CASSLLEGGYNEQFF
>.|TRBJ1-1|.|TRBV30
TGTGCCTGGAGTGTCGGAGGGACTGAAGCTTTCTTT
CAWSVGGTEAFF
>.|TRBJ2-7|.|TRBV5-4
TGTGCCAGCAGCTTGGAGGGAGGCGAGCAGTACTTC
CASSLEGGEQYF
>.|TRBJ2-5|.|TRBV29-1
TGCAGCGTTGAAGATGATGCGCAGAGGTCCAAGACCCAGTACTTC
CSVEDDAQRSKTQYF
>.|TRBJ1-1|.|TRBV6-2/TRBV6-3
TGTGCCAGCAGTTACTCCTCCCTGGGAGAAGCTTTCTTT
CASSYSSLGEAFF
>.|TRBJ2-3|.|TRBV15
TGTGCCACCAGCACTTTTTCAGAAGGAGGGGGTACAGATACGCAGTATTTT
CATSTFSEGGGTDTQYF